This entry concerns a single T cell receptor beta chain. Its antigen is as yet unknown. These data come from a study of T cell repertoires in cytomegalovirus infection. Study as a whole: CMV infection together with matching HLA type was indicated by public TCR beta signatures.

Overall study results and limits: Individuals carrying CMV plus the relevant HLA were identified by cumulative frequency of public TCR beta families. In two of eight donors, the top clonotype was HLA-C-restricted CMV-specific.

V trimming: 4 bases; J trimming: 3 bases; junction bases outside the gene matches: 7. The CDR3 contains 15 residues. CDR1 MGHRA and CDR2 YSYEKL come from the germline V gene. MiXCR, applied by TCRdb to the reads, yields one record per CDR3 protein. The sample has under 350,000 distinct CDR3 sequences, around a tenth seen once. This TCR was recovered from a human donor in good health (CMV status not recorded). Some clones in this sample may be carry-over from other donors' samples. The V and J genes are TRBV4-1 and TRBJ2-7; 9 bases line up with TRBD1. The sequenced sample was PBMCs. CDR3 sequence: CASSPGQGTGYEQYF. The CDR3 nucleotides are TGCGCCAGCAGCCCCGGACAGGGGACCGGCTACGAGCAGTACTTC.